This T cell receptor (beta chain) was found in a study of spatial heterogeneity in lung cancer. All TCR cDNA molecules were individually tagged with a unique molecular identifier. MiXCR, applied by TCRdb to the 5' RACE reads, yields one record per CDR3 protein. This sample carries 6,000 to 8,000 distinct CDR3 sequences, approximately 9.7% of them seen once, and the ten largest clones take roughly 25%. This clonotype was observed at least ten times. Time point defined: sample taken at primary tumor resection. A total of 72 untreated early-stage non-small cell lung cancer patients served as donors. The authors sequenced whole RNA from tumor, nontumor lung or frozen PBMC without sorting. CDR1 and CDR2 from the germline V gene are MNHEY and SVGAGI. The CDR3 is 15 residues long. V was clipped by 2 bases and J by 4 bases; unmatched bases: 4.

The TCR comes from a male donor with early-stage non-small cell lung cancer. V and J are TRBV6-5 and TRBJ2-1, with TRBD2 matching 8 bases. The input for sequencing was normal lung tissue next to the tumor, taken at surgery. The CDR3 region has the DNA TGTGCCAGCAGTTACGGGCTAGCGGGTTACAATGAGCAGTTCTTC. Amino acid sequence: CASSYGLAGYNEQFF.